These 15 T cell receptor beta chains came from one sample sequenced in a study of CD8 T cells in Susac syndrome. RNA amounts of 0.5 to 1 ug underwent reverse transcription with random hexamers. TCRdb redid the calling of the immunoSEQ multiplex PCR reads with MiXCR, one entry per CDR3 protein. The sample gives about 140,000 distinct CDR3 sequences, approximately 95% of which show up once; 0.13% to 0.15% is in the top ten. The source material was CD4+ T cells from PBMCs. These receptor sequences come from a human donor with Susac syndrome.

The chain carries TRBV2 and TRBJ1-5, with 9 bases fitting TRBD1. The CDR3 extends over 15 amino acids. V lost 5 bases to trimming and J lost 5 bases; unmatched junction nucleotides: 7. The germline V gene has CDR1 SNHLY and CDR2 FYNNEI. CDR3 nucleotides: TGTGCCAGCAGTTCCGGGACAGGGCGTTATCAGCCCCAGCATTTT. The encoded protein is CASSSGTGRYQPQHF.

The chain is built from TRBV2 and TRBJ1-5; D is possibly TRBD1 (5 bases). Germline values: CDR1 SNHLY, CDR2 FYNNEI. The length of the CDR3 is 13 residues. Trimming shortened V by 7 bases and J by 4 bases, and 11 bases separated the two germline ends. CDR3 residues: CASKEEGNQPQHF. The CDR3 coding sequence is TGTGCCAGCAAGGAGGAGGGGAATCAGCCCCAGCATTTT. Variable domain in full (rest from reference TRBV2 and TRBJ1-5): EPEVTQTPSHQVTQMGQEVILRCVPISNHLYFYWYRQILGQKVEFLVSFYNNEISEKSEIFDDQFSVERPDGSNFTLKIRSTKLEDSAMYFCASKEEGNQPQHFGDGTRLSIL.

This sequence joins TRBV9 and TRBJ2-5; D is possibly TRBD2 (6 bases). The germline CDR1 and CDR2 sequences are SGDLS and YYNGEE. V gave up 0 bases and J gave up 5 bases, with 17 bases separating them. The CDR3 covers 16 residues. CDR3 nucleotides: TGTGCCAGCAGCGTAGAGATTAGCGGCCCACCGGAGACCCAGTACTTC. Amino acids: CASSVEISGPPETQYF.

J is TRBJ2-1 and V is TRBV13; weak D call: TRBD2 (5 bases). V was pared by 4 bases and J by 3 bases, with 16 bases between. The CDR3 sequence is 16 residues long. Germline CDR1 is PRHDT and CDR2 is FYEKMQ (reference sequence). CDR3 bases: TGTGCCAGCAGCTACGTCACTAGACCGGTCTACAATGAGCAGTTCTTC. This encodes CASSYVTRPVYNEQFF.

V and J are TRBV9 and TRBJ2-1; D remains unclear. This CDR3 region has 12 residues. Germline values: CDR1 SGDLS, CDR2 YYNGEE. Trimming stripped 0 bases from V and 12 bases from J, with 10 bases between. As DNA, the CDR3 is TGTGCCAGCAGCGTAGTAGGTTTGGGGCAGTTCTTC. Translation gives CASSVVGLGQFF.

The chain couples TRBV15 to TRBJ2-5; weak D call: TRBD1 (8 bases). Trimming left V 2 bases short and J 2 bases short, with 18 bases between. The CDR3 covers 17 residues. Per germline, CDR1 LNHNV and CDR2 YYDKDF (reference sequence). Here the CDR3 DNA reads TGTGCCACCAGCAGAACCCCCGGACAGGGAGGGCAAGAGACCCAGTACTTC. Translated, it gives CATSRTPGQGGQETQYF.

The chain has TRBV6-1 and TRBJ2-2; weak D call: TRBD2 (6 bases). The V end was cut by 1 base, the J end by 6 bases, with 12 bases between. The CDR3 loop spans 15 amino acids. The germline gives CDR1 MNHNS, CDR2 SASEGT. The CDR3 region has the DNA TGTGCCAGCAGTGAAGGACAGCGGAGGGCCGGGGAGCTGTTTTTT. Translating it yields CASSEGQRRAGELFF.

The rearrangement joins TRBV2 to TRBJ2-1; 10 bases line up with TRBD2. With V trimmed by 5 bases and J by 6 bases, 16 bases remained unmatched. The CDR3 has 18 amino acids. The germline CDR1 and CDR2 sequences are SNHLY and FYNNEI. CDR3 sequence (DNA): TGTGCCAGCAGTTGGGGGGCCCTTCTAGCGGGAGACGGCAATGAGCAGTTCTTC. As protein: CASSWGALLAGDGNEQFF.

J is TRBJ2-5 and V is TRBV11-1; TRBD1 agrees at 8 bases. J gave up 5 bases and V 5 bases, and 10 bases lay outside the gene matches. CDR1 is SGHAT and CDR2 is FQDESV in the germline V gene (reference sequence). The CDR3 is made up of 15 amino acids. The DNA for the CDR3 is TGTGCCAGCAGCGAAACCGGGACAGGATTGGAGACCCAGTACTTC. Protein sequence: CASSETGTGLETQYF.

The gene calls are TRBV18 and TRBJ1-4; possibly TRBD1 for D (5 bases). Per the germline V gene, CDR1 is KGHSH and CDR2 is LQKENI. The ends were cut back, 6 bases at V and 5 bases at J, with 13 bases in the middle. This CDR3 is 14 amino acids long. As DNA, the CDR3 is TGTGCCAGCTCGATCGACAGACAGAATGAAAAACTGTTTTTT. It specifies CASSIDRQNEKLFF.

The chain is built from TRBV25-1 and TRBJ2-7; the D is unclear. Trimming removed 4 bases from V and 2 bases from J, with 12 bases in between. CDR1 and CDR2 (germline): MGHDK, SYGVNS. The CDR3 is made up of 14 amino acids. This chain's CDR3 is CASSARQEPYEQYF. The CDR3 DNA reads TGTGCCAGCAGTGCGCGGCAGGAACCCTACGAGCAGTACTTC.

This chain connects TRBV7-3 to TRBJ2-1; 8 nucleotides align to TRBD2. Losses at the gene ends were 0 bases for V and 3 bases for J; bases not matched to a gene: 1. CDR1 SGHTA and CDR2 FQGTGA come from the germline V gene. This CDR3 has 15 residues. The CDR3 here is CASSLTAGGYNEQFF. CDR3 sequence (DNA): TGTGCCAGCAGCTTAACGGCGGGGGGCTACAATGAGCAGTTCTTC.

V usage is TRBV20-1 and J usage is TRBJ2-7, with TRBD2 matching over 10 bases. The CDR3 loop spans 14 amino acids. Germline CDR1 DFQATT, CDR2 SNEGSKA (reference sequence). Trimming took 2 bases from V and 4 from J; bases not matched to a gene: 5. CDR3 loop: CSARSRAGGYEQYF. CDR3 bases: TGCAGTGCTAGATCCCGAGCGGGAGGGTACGAGCAGTACTTC.

The chain employs TRBV4-3 and TRBJ2-1; D remains ambiguous. This CDR3 has 13 amino acids. The germline V gene has CDR1 LGHNA and CDR2 YSLEER. V lost 0 bases, J lost 8 bases, and 8 bases lay in between. CDR3 loop: CASSQDFSDEQFF. In DNA, the CDR3 is TGCGCCAGCAGCCAAGACTTCTCGGATGAGCAGTTCTTC.

The chain employs TRBV5-6 and TRBJ2-7, with D unresolved. CDR3 length equals 13 residues. V dropped 3 bases and J dropped 0 bases, with 7 bases sitting between them. CDR1 SGHDT and CDR2 YYEEEE come from the germline V gene. This chain's CDR3 is CASSSDVSYEQYF. The CDR3 nucleotides read TGTGCCAGCAGCTCGGACGTCTCCTACGAGCAGTACTTC.